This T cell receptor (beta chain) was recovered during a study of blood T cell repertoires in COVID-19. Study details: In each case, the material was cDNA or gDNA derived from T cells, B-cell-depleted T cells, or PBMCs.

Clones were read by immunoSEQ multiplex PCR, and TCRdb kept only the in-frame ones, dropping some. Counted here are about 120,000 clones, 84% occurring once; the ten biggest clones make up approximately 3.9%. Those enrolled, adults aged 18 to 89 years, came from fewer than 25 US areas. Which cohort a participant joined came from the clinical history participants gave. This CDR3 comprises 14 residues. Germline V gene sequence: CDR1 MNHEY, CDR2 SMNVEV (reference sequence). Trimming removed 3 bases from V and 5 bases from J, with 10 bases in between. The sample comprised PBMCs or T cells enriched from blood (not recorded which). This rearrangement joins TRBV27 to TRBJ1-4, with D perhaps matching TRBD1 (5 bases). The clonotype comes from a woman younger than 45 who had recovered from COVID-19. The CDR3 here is CASSFQGYNEKLFF. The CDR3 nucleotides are TGTGCCAGCAGTTTTCAGGGTTACAATGAAAAACTGTTTTTT.